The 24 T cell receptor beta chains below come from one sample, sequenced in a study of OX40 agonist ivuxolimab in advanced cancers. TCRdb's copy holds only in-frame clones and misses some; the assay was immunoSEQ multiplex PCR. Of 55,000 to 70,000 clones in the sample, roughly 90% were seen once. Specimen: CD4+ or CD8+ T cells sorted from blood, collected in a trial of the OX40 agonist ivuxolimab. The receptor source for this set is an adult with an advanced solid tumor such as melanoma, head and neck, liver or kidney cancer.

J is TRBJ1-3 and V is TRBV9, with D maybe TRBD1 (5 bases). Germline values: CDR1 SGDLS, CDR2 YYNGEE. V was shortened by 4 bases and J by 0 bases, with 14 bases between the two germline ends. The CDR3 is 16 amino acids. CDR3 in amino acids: CASSPPGTVSGNTIYF. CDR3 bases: TGTGCCAGCAGCCCCCCCGGGACGGTCTCTGGAAACACCATATATTTT. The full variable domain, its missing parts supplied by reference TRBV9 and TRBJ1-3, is DSGVTQTPKHLITATGQRVTLRCSPRSGDLSVYWYQQSLDQGLQFLIQYYNGEERAKGNILERFSAQQFPDLHSELNLSSLELGDSALYFCASSPPGTVSGNTIYFGEGSWLTVV.

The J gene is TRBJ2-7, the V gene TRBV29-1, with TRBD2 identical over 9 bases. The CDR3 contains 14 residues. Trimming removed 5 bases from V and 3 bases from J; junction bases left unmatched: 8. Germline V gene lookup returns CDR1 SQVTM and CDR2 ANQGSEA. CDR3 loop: CSVISGRGLYEQYF. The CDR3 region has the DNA TGCAGCGTTATTAGCGGGAGAGGGCTCTACGAGCAGTACTTC.

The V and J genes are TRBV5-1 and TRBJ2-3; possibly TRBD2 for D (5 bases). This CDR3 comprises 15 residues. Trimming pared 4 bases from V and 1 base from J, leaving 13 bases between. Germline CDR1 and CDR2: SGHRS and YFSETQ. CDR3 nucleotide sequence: TGCGCCAGCAGCCCGGGGTTTACTGGCACAGATACGCAGTATTTT. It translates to CASSPGFTGTDTQYF. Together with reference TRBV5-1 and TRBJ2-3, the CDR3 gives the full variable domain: KAGVTQTPRYLIKTRGQQVTLSCSPISGHRSVSWYQQTPGQGLQFLFEYFSETQRNKGNFPGRFSGRQFSNSRSEMNVSTLELGDSALYLCASSPGFTGTDTQYFGPGTRLTVL.

The DNA for the CDR3 is TGTGCCAGCAGCGCCGGGACTAGCGGATACAATGAGCAGTTCTTC. This sequence encodes CASSAGTSGYNEQFF. This chain connects TRBV6-1 to TRBJ2-1; the match to TRBD2 covers 11 bases. V shed 6 bases, J shed 4 bases, and the junction held 5 bases outside the gene matches. Germline V gene lookup returns CDR1 MNHNS and CDR2 SASEGT. The CDR3 runs to 15 residues.

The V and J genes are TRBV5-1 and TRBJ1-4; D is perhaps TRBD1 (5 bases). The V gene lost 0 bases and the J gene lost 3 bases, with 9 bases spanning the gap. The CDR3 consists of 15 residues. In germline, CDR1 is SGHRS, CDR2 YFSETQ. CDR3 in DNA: TGCGCCAGCAGCTTGGGCGGGGCAGCTAATGAAAAACTGTTTTTT. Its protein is CASSLGGAANEKLFF.

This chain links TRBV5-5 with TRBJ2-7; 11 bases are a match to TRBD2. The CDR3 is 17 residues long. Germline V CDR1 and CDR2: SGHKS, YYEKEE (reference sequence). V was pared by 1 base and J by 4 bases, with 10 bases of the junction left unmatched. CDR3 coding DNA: TGTGCCAGCAGCTTGCGCCTAGCGGGGGGCAACCGTTACGAGCAGTACTTC. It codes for CASSLRLAGGNRYEQYF.

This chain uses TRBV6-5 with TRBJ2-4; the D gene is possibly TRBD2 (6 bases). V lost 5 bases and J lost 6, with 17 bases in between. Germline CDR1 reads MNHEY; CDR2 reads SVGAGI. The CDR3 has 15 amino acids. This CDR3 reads CASSKAGGVLNIQYF. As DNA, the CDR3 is TGTGCCAGCAGTAAGGCCGGAGGGGTTTTAAACATTCAGTACTTC.

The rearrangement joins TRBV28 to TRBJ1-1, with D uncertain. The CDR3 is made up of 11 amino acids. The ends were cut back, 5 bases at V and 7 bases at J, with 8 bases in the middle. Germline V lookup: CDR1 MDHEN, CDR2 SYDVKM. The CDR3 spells CASSRDGEAFF. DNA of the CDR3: TGTGCCAGCAGTCGAGACGGTGAAGCTTTCTTT.

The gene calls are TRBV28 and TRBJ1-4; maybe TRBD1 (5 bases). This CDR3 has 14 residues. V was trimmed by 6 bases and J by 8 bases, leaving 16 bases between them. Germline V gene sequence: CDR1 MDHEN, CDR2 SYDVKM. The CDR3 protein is CASRGGGSGEKLFF. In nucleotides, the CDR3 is TGTGCCAGCAGGGGGGGAGGGTCCGGAGAAAAACTGTTTTTT.

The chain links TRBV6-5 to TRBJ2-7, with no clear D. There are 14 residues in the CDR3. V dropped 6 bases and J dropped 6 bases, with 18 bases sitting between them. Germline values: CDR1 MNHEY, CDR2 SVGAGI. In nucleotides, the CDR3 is TGTGCCAGCAGATTTAGTGGGATGGGTATCGAGCAGTACTTC. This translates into CASRFSGMGIEQYF.

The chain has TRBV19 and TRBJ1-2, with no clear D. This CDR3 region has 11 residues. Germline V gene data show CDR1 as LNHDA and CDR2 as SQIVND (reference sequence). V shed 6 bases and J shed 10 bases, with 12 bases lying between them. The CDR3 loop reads CASSHTRAYTF. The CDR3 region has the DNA TGTGCCAGTAGCCACACTCGGGCCTACACCTTC.

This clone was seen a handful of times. CDR3 nucleotides: TGCGCCAGCAGCGCCTATCTAGCGCGGGGTCACGAGCAGTACTTC. This sequence encodes CASSAYLARGHEQYF. This chain links TRBV4-1 with TRBJ2-7, with D tentatively TRBD2 (6 bases). The ends were cut back, 5 bases at V and 5 bases at J, with 19 bases in the middle. The CDR3 totals 15 residues. Germline assignment: CDR1 MGHRA and CDR2 YSYEKL.

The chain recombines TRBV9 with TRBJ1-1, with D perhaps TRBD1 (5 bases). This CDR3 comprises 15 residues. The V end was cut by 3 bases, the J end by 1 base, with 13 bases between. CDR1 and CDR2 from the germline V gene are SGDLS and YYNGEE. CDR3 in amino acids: CASSGQGIGNTEAFF. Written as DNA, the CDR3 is TGTGCCAGCAGCGGTCAGGGAATTGGGAACACTGAAGCTTTCTTT.

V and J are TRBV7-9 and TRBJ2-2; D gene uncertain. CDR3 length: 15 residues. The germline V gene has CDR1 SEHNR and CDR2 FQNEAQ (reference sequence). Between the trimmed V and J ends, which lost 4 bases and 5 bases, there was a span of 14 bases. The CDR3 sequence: CASSSSPIRTGELFF. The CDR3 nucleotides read TGTGCCAGCAGCTCGAGTCCCATAAGGACCGGGGAGCTGTTTTTT.

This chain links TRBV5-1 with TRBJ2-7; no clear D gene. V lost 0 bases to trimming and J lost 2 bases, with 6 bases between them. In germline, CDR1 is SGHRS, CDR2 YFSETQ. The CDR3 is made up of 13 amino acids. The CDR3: CASSLEGTYEQYF. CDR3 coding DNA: TGCGCCAGCAGCTTGGAAGGTACCTACGAGCAGTACTTC.

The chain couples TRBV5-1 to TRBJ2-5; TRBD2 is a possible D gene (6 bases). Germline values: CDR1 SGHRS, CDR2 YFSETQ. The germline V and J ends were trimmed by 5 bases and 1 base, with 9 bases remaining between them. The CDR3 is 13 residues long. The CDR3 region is CASRGTAQETQYF. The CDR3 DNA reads TGCGCCAGCAGGGGGACTGCCCAAGAGACCCAGTACTTC.

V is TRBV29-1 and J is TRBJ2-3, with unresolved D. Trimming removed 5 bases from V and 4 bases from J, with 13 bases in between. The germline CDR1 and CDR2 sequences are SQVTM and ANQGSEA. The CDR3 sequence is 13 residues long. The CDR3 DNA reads TGCAGCGTTATGGGCCAGGTGCCAGATACGCAGTATTTT. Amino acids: CSVMGQVPDTQYF.

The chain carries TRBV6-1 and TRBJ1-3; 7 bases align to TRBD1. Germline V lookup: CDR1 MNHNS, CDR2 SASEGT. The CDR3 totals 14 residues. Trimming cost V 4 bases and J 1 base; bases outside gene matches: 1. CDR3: CASSGTGSGNTIYF. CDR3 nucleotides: TGTGCCAGCAGTGGGACAGGTTCTGGAAACACCATATATTTT.

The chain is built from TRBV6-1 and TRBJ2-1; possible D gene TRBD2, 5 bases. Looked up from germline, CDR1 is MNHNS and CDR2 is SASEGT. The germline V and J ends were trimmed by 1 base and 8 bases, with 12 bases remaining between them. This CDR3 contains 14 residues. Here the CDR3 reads CASSEVGGYDEQFF. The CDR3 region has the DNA TGTGCCAGCAGTGAAGTTGGCGGGTACGATGAGCAGTTCTTC.

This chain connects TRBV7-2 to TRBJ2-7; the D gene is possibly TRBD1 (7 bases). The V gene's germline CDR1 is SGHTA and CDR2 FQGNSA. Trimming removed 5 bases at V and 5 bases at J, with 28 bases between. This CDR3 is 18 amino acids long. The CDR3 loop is CASSPQVGGGALFNEQYF. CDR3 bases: TGTGCCAGCAGCCCCCAGGTAGGAGGGGGCGCTTTGTTTAACGAGCAGTACTTC.

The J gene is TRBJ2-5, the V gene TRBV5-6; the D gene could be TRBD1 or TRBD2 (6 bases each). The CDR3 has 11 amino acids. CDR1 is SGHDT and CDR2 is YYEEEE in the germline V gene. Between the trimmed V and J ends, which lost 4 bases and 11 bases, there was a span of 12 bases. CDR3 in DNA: TGTGCCAGCAGCCGGGGCGGGACACAGTACTTC. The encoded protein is CASSRGGTQYF.

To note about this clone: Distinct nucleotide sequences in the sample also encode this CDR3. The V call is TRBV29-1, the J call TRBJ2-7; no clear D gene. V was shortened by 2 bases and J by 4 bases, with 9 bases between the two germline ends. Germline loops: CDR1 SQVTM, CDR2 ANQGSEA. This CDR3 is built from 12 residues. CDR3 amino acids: CSVENPSYEQYF. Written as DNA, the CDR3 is TGCAGCGTTGAAAATCCCTCTTACGAGCAGTACTTC.

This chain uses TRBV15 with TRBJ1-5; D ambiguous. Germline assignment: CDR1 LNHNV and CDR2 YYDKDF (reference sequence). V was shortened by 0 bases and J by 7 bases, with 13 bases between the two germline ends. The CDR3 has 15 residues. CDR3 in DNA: TGTGCCACCAGCAGAGATCCGGGAGCCGGCCAGCCCCAGCATTTT. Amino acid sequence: CATSRDPGAGQPQHF.

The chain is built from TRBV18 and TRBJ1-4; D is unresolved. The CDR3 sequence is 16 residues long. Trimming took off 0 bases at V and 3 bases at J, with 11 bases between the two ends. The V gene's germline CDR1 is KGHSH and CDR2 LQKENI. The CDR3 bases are TGTGCCAGCTCACCACCGATGGGGTCCCCTAATGAAAAACTGTTTTTT. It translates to CASSPPMGSPNEKLFF.